This passage covers 5 T cell receptor beta chains from one sample sequenced in a study of identical twins. TCRdb analysed the 5' RACE reads with MiXCR anew, one entry per CDR3 protein. The profile shows a few hundred thousand distinct CDR3 sequences, more than 6.5% of them singletons. This sample was also put to use in a study of yellow fever vaccine responses in identical twins.

Sequenced material: memory (CD45RO+) T cells sorted from blood. The receptors shown here come from a woman aged 18-29 years in good health.

At least ten counts were recorded for this clonotype. V and J are TRBV12-3 or TRBV12-4 and TRBJ2-3; 14 bases fit TRBD2. After removal of 6 bases from V and 5 bases from J, the junction contained 7 bases not matched to a gene. The CDR3 runs to 16 residues. The CDR3 DNA reads as TGTGCCAGCAGAATGACTAGCGGGAGGGCGAGAGATACGCAGTATTTT. Translated, it gives CASRMTSGRARDTQYF.

Only a few counts were recorded for this clonotype. This chain connects TRBV4-2 to TRBJ2-3, with 9 bases fitting TRBD2. The CDR3 is made up of 19 amino acids. Per the germline V gene, CDR1 is LGHNA and CDR2 is YNFKEQ. With 4 bases clipped from V and 0 bases from J, the junction kept 14 bases outside the gene matches. The CDR3 DNA sequence: TGTGCCAGCAGCCGCTCCTCAGGGCGGGGGGGCCCTAGCACAGATACGCAGTATTTT. It encodes CASSRSSGRGGPSTDTQYF.

The chain links TRBV4-1 to TRBJ1-2, with TRBD1 as a possible D gene (5 bases). Germline CDR1 is MGHRA and CDR2 is YSYEKL. The V end lost 0 bases, the J end lost 4 bases, and 9 bases lay between the germline ends. The CDR3 spans 14 residues. CDR3 residues: CASSQEGGTYGYTF. The CDR3 region has the DNA TGCGCCAGCAGCCAAGAGGGCGGGACCTATGGCTACACCTTC.

Only a few counts were recorded for this clonotype. The V gene is TRBV2, the J gene TRBJ1-2; unclear D gene. The ends were cut back, 5 bases at V and 1 base at J, with 11 bases in the middle. The CDR3 sequence is 14 residues long. Germline V lookup: CDR1 SNHLY, CDR2 FYNNEI. The CDR3 protein is CASSQGSLNYGYTF. As DNA, the CDR3 is TGTGCCAGCAGTCAAGGTAGCCTTAACTATGGCTACACCTTC.

This clonotype was recorded at least ten times. This chain joins TRBV18 and TRBJ1-4; D unclear. V was cut by 3 bases and J by 7 bases, with 9 bases left in between. The CDR3 spans 13 residues. CDR1 and CDR2 from the germline V gene are KGHSH and LQKENI. CDR3 DNA: TGTGCCAGCTCACCCCCCGTTGGTGAAAAACTGTTTTTT. Amino acids: CASSPPVGEKLFF.